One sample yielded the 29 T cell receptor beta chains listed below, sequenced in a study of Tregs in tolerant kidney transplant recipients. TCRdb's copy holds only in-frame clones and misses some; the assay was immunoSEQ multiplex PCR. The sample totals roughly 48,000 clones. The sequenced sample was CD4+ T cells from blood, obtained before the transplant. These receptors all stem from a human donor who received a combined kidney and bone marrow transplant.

Incomplete CDR3 DNA: TGCGCCAGCAGTCAACCTATAGGGGTAGCCAAAAACATT. This gives the protein CASSQPIGVAKNI. The whole CDR3 sequence is CASSQPIGVAKNIQYF. The chain carries TRBV23-1 and TRBJ2-4; D is perhaps TRBD1 (5 bases). Read data end 3 residues before the CDR3 end; the end is taken from the germline J gene. TRBV23-1 is an ORF, and what it does is uncertain. V lost 2 bases to trimming and J lost 0 bases, with 11 bases between them. This CDR3 region has 16 residues.

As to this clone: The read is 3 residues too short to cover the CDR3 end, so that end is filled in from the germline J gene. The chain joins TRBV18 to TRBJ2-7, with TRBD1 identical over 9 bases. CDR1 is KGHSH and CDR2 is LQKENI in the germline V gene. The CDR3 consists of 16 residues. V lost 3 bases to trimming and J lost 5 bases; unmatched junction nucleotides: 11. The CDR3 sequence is CASSPTGQGRAHEQYF. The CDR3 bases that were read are TGTGCCAGCTCACCTACGGGACAGGGTCGCGCGCACGAG.

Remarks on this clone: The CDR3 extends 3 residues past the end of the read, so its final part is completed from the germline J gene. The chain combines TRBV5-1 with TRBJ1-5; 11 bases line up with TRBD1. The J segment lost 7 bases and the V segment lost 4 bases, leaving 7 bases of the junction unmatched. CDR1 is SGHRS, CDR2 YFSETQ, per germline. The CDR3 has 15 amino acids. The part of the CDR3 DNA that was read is TGCGCCAGCAGCCCCGGACAGGGGGCTCTACAGCCC. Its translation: CASSPGQGALQP. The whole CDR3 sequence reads CASSPGQGALQPQHF.

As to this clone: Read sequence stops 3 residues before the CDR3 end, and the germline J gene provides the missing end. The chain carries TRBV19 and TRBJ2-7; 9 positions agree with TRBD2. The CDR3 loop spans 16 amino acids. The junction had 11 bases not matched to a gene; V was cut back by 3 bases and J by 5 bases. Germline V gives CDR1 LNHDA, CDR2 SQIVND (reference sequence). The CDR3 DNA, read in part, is TGTGCCAGTAGTATTTATCCCCTAGCGGGAAAGGACGAG. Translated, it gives CASSIYPLAGKDE. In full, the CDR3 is CASSIYPLAGKDEQYF.

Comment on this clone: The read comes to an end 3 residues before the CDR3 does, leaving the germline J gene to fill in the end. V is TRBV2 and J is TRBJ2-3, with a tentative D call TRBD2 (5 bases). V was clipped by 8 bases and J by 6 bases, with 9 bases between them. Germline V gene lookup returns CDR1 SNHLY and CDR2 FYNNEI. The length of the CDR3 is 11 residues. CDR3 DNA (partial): TGTGCCAGCTCGAGGGCCGATACG. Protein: CASSRADT. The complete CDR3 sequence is CASSRADTQYF.

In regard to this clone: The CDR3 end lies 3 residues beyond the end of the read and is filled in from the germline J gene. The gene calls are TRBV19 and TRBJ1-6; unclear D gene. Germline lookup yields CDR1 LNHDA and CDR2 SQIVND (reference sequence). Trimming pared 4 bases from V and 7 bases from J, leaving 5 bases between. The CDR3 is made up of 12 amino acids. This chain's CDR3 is CASSTLNSPLHF. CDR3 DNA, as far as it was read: TGTGCCAGTAGTACCCTCAATTCACCC.

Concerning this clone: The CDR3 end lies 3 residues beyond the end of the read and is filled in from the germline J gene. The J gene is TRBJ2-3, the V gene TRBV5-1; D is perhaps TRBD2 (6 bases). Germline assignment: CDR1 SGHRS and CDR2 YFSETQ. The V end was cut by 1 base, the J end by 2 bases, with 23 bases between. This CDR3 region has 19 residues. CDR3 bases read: TGCGCCAGCAGCTTGTACGGGGGAACGGGAGAATCGGCCACAGATACG. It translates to CASSLYGGTGESATDT. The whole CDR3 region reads CASSLYGGTGESATDTQYF. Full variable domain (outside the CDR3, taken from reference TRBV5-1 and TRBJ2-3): KAGVTQTPRYLIKTRGQQVTLSCSPISGHRSVSWYQQTPGQGLQFLFEYFSETQRNKGNFPGRFSGRQFSNSRSEMNVSTLELGDSALYLCASSLYGGTGESATDTQYFGPGTRLTVL.

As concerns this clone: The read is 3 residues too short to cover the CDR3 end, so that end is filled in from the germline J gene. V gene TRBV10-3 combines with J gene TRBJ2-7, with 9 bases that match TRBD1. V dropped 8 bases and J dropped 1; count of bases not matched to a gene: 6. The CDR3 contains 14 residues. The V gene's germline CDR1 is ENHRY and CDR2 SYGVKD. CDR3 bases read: TGTGCCATCGCCCCGGACAGGGGTTCCTACGAG. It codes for CAIAPDRGSYE. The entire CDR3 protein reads CAIAPDRGSYEQYF.

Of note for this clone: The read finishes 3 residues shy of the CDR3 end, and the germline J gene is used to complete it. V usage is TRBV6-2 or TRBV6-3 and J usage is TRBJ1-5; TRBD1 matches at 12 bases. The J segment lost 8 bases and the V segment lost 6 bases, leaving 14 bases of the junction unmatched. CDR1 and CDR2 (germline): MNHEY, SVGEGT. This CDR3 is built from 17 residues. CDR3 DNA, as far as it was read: TGTGCCAGCAGACCCGGGACAGGGGGCCTCCTTTGGGAGCCC. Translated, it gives CASRPGTGGLLWEP. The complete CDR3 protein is CASRPGTGGLLWEPQHF.

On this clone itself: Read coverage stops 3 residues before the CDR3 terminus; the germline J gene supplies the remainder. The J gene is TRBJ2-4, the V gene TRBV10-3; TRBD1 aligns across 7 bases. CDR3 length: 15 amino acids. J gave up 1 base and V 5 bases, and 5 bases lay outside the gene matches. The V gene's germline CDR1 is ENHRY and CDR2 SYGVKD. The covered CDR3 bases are TGTGCCATCAGTACAGGGGAAGGGGCCAAAAACATT. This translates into CAISTGEGAKNI. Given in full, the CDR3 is CAISTGEGAKNIQYF.

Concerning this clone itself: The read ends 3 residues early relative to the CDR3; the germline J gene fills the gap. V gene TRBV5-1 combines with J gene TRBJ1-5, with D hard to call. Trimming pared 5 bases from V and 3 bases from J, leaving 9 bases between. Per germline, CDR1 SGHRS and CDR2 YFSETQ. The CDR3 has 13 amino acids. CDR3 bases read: TGCGCCAGCAGGTCTGAGGTCAATCAGCCC. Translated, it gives CASRSEVNQP. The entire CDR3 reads CASRSEVNQPQHF.

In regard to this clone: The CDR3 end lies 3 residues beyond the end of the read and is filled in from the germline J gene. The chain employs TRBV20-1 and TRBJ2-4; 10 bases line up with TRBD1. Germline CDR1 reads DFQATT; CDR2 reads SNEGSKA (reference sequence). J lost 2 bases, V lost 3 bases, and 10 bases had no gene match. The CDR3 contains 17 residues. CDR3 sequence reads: CSASFVWTGGTKNIQYF. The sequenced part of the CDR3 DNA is TGCAGTGCTAGTTTTGTGTGGACAGGGGGTACCAAAAACATT.

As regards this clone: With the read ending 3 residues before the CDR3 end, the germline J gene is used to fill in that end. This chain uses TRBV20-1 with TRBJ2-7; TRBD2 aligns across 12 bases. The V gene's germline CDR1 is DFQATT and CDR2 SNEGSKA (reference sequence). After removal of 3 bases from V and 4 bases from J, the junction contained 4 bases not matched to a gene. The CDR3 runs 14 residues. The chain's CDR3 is CSARTSGSVYEQYF. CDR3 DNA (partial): TGCAGTGCTAGGACTAGCGGGAGTGTTTACGAG.

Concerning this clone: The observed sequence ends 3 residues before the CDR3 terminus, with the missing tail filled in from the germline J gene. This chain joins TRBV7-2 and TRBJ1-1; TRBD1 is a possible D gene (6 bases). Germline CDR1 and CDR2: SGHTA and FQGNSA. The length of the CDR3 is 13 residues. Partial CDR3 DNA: TGTGCCAGCAGCTTAGAGTGGGGGCGAGCG. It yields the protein CASSLEWGRA. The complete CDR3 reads CASSLEWGRAAFF.

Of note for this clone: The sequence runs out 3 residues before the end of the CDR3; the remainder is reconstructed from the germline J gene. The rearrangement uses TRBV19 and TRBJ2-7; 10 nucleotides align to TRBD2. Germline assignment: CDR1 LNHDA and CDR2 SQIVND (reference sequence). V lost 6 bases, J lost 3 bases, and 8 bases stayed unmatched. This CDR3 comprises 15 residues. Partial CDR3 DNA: TGTGCCAGTAGCCCCCTAGCGGGAGTTAGCTACGAG. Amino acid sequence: CASSPLAGVSYE. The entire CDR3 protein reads CASSPLAGVSYEQYF.

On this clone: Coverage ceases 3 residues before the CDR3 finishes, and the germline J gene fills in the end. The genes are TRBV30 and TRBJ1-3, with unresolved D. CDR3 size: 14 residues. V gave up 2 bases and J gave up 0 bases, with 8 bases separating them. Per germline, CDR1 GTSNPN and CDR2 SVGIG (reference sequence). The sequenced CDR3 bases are TGTGCCTGGAGTCCGGGGAGCTCTGGAAACACC. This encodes CAWSPGSSGNT. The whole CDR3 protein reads CAWSPGSSGNTIYF.

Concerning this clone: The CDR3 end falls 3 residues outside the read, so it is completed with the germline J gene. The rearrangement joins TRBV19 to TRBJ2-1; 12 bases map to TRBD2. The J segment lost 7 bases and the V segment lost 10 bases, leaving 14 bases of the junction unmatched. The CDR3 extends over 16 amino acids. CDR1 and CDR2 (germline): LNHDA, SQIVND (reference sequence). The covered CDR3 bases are TGTGCCACCTCCCGGACTAGCGGGACAGGGTGTAATGAG. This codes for CATSRTSGTGCNE. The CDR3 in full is CATSRTSGTGCNEQFF.

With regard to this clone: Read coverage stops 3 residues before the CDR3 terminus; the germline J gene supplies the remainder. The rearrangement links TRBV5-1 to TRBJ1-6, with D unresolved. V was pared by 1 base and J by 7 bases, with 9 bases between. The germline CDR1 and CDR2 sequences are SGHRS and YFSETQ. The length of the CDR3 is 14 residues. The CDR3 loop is CASSLSTENSPLHF. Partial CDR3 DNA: TGCGCCAGCAGCTTGTCAACAGAGAATTCACCC.

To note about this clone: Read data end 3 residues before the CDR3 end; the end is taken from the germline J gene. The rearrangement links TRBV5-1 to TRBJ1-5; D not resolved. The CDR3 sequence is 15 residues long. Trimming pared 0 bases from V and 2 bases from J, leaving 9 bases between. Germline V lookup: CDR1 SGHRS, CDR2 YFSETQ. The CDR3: CASSLAGMGNQPQHF. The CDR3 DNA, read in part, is TGCGCCAGCAGCTTGGCGGGGATGGGCAATCAGCCC.

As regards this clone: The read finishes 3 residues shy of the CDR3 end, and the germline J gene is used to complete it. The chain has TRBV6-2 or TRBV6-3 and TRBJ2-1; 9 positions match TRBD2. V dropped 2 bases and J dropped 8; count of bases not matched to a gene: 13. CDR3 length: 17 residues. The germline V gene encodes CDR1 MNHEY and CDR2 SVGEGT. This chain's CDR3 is CASSYPRSAGGPHEQFF. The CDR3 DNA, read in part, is TGTGCCAGCAGTTACCCCCGGTCGGCGGGAGGGCCGCATGAG.

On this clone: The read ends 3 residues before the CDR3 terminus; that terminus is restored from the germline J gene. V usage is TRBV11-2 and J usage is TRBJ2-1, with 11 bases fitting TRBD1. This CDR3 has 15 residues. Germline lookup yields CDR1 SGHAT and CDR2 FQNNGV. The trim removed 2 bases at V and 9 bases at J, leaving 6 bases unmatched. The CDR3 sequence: CASSLNSGTGGEQFF. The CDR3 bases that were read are TGTGCCAGCAGCTTAAATTCCGGGACAGGGGGTGAG. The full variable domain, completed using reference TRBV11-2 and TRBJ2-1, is EAGVAQSPRYKIIEKRQSVAFWCNPISGHATLYWYQQILGQGPKLLIQFQNNGVVDDSQLPKDRFSAERLKGVDSTLKIQPAKLEDSAVYLCASSLNSGTGGEQFFGPGTRLTVL.

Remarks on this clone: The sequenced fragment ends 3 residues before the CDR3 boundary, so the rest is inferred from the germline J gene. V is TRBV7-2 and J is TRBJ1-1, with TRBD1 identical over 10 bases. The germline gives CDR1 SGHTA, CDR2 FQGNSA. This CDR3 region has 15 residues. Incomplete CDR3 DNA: TGTGCCAGCAGCTTAGGAATGACAGGGGGCGAGCAA. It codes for CASSLGMTGGEQ. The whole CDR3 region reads CASSLGMTGGEQAFF.

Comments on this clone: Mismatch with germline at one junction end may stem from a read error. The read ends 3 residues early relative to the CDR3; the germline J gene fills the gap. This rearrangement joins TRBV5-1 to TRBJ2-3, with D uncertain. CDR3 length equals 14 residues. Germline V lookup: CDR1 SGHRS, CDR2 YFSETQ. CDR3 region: CASTLWPSTDTQYF. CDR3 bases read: TGCGCCAGCACCTTGTGGCCTAGCACAGATACG.

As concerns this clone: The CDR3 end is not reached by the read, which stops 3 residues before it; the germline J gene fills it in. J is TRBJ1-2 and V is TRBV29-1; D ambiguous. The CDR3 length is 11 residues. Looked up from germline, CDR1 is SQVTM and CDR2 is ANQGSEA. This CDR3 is CSATDGVGYTF. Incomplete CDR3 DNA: TGCAGCGCCACTGACGGGGTAGGC. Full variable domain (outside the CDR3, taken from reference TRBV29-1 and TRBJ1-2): SAVISQKPSRDICQRGTSLTIQCQVDSQVTMMFWYRQQPGQSLTLIATANQGSEATYESGFVIDKFPISRPNLTFSTLTVSNMSPEDSSIYLCSATDGVGYTFGSGTRLTVV.

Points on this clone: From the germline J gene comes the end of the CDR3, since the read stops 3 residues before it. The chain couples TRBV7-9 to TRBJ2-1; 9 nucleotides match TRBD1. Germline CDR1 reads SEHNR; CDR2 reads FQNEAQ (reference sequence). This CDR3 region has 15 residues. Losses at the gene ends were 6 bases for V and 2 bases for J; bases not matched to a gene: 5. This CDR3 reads CASRRNRGPYNEQFF. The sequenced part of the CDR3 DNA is TGTGCCAGCAGACGCAACAGGGGGCCCTACAATGAG.

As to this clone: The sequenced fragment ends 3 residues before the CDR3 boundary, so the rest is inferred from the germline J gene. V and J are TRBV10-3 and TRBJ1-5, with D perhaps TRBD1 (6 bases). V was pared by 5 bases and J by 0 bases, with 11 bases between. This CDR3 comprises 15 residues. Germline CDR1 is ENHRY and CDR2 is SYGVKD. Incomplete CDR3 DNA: TGTGCCATCAGTAAAGGGGGGGATAGCAATCAGCCC. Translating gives CAISKGGDSNQP. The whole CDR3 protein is CAISKGGDSNQPQHF.

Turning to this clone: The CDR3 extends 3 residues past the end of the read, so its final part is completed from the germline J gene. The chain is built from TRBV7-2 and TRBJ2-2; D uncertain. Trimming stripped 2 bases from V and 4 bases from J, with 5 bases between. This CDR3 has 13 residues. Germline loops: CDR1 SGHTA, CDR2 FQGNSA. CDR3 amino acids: CASSLSLTGELFF. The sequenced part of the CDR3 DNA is TGTGCCAGCAGCTTATCCCTCACCGGGGAG.

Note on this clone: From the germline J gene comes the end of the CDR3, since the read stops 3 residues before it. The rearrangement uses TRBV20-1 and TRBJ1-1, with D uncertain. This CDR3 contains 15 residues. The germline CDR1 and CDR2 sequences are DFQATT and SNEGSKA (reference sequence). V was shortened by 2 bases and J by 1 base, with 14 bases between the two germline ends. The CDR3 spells CSARLGVTANTEAFF. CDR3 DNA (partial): TGCAGTGCTAGATTGGGCGTAACAGCGAACACTGAA.

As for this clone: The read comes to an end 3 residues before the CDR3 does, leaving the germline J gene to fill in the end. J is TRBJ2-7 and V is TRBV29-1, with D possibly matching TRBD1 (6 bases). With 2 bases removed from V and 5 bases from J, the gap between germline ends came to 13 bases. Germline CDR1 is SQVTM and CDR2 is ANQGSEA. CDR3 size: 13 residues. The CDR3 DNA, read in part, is TGCAGCGTTGAAACCCAACAGGGCCACGAG. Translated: CSVETQQGHE. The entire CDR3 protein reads CSVETQQGHEQYF.